This TCR beta chain was sequenced for a study of OX40 agonist ivuxolimab in advanced cancers. Turning to this clone: Its antigen is unidentified.

TCRdb keeps only in-frame clones here, not all; method: immunoSEQ multiplex PCR. In the table there are more than 55,000 clones, about four fifths of which are singletons. The germline V gene has CDR1 SNHLY and CDR2 FYNNEI. Trimming removed 3 bases at V and 5 bases at J, with 14 bases between. The CDR3 extends over 15 amino acids. Study-level points and caveats: At 0.1 to 3.0 mg/kg, CD4+ and CD8+ blood T cells expanded clonally by week 6. The antigens recognized by the expanded peripheral T cells, that is their antigen specificity, were not determined.

This TCR came from an adult with an advanced solid tumor such as melanoma, head and neck, liver or kidney cancer. The V call is TRBV2, the J call TRBJ1-3; possibly TRBD1 for D (5 bases). The sequencing used CD4+ or CD8+ T cells sorted from blood, collected in a trial of the OX40 agonist ivuxolimab. The CDR3 protein is CASSDQGIGRNTIYF. For the CDR3, the DNA is TGTGCCAGCAGTGACCAGGGTATTGGGAGAAACACCATATATTTT.